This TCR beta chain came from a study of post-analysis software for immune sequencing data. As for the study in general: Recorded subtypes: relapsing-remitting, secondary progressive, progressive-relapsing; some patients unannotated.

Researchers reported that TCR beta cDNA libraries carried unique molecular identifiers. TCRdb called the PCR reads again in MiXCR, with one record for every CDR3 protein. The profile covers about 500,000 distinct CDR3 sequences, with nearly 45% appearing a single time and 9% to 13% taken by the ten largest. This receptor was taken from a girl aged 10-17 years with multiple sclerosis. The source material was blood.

CDR3 sequence: CSARDWGTSGLQETQYF. CDR3 nucleotide sequence: TGCAGTGCTAGAGATTGGGGGACTAGCGGATTACAAGAGACCCAGTACTTC. The chain has TRBV20-1 and TRBJ2-7; 11 bases are a match to TRBD2. The DNA end lines up better with TRBJ2-5; the J call may be wrong. This CDR3 has 17 residues. CDR1 and CDR2 from the germline V gene are DFQATT and SNEGSKA (reference sequence).